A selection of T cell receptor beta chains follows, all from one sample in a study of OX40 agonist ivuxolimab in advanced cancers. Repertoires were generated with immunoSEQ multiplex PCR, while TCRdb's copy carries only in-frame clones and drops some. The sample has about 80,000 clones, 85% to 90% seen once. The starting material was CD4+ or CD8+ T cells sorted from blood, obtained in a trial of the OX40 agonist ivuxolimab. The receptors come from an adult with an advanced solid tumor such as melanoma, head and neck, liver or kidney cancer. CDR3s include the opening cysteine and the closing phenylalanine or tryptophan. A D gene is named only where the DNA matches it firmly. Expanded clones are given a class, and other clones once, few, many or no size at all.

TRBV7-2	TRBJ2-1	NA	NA	CASSSGTLQYNEQFF	TGTGCCAGCAGCTCCGGGACTCTCCAATACAATGAGCAGTTCTTC
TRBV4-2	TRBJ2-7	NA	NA	CASSHRDSDSYEQYF	TGTGCCAGCAGCCACCGGGACTCCGATTCCTACGAGCAGTACTTC
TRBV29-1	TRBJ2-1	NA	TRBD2	CSVEGGKSGDSLQYRYNEQFF	TGCAGCGTTGAAGGGGGGAAAAGCGGGGACTCGCTTCAATATCGCTACAATGAGCAGTTCTTC
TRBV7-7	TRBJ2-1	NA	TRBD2	CASSLGLAGGLNEQFF	TGTGCTAGCAGCTTAGGGCTAGCGGGGGGGTTGAATGAGCAGTTCTTC
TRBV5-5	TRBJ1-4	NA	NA	CASSLNRGEKLFF	TGTGCCAGCAGCTTGAATAGAGGCGAAAAACTGTTTTTT
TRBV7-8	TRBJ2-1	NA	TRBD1	CASSPRDRVPNEQFF	TGTGCCAGCAGCCCTAGGGACAGGGTACCCAATGAGCAGTTCTTC
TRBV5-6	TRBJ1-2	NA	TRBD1	CASSAGTGGNYGYTF	TGTGCCAGCAGCGCGGGGACAGGGGGGAACTATGGCTACACCTTC
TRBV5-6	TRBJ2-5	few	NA	CASSPVGGETQYF	TGTGCCAGCAGCCCGGTGGGGGGAGAGACCCAGTACTTC
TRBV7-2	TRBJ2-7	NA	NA	CASSLGQGREQYF	TGTGCCAGCAGCTTAGGGCAGGGGCGGGAGCAGTACTTC
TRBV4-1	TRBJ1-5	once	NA	CASSQAAVNQPQHF	TGCGCCAGCAGCCAGGCAGCAGTAAATCAGCCCCAGCATTTT
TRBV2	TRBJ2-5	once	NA	CASRVNWSGETQYF	TGTGCCAGCAGAGTGAATTGGAGCGGGGAGACCCAGTACTTC
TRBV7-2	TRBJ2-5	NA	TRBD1	CASSLVGRGFSGETQYF	TGTGCCAGCAGCTTAGTTGGCAGGGGGTTCTCGGGGGAGACCCAGTACTTC
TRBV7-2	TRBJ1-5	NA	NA	CASSFEAVNQPQHF	TGTGCCAGCAGCTTTGAAGCAGTCAATCAGCCCCAGCATTTT
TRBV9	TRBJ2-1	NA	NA	CASSLIRGEQFF	TGTGCCAGCAGCCTCATACGGGGTGAGCAGTTCTTC
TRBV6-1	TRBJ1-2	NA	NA	CASSELVGYTF	TGTGCCAGCAGTGAGCTGGTCGGCTACACCTTC
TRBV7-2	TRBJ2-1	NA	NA	CASSGEGSRGNEQFF	TGTGCCAGCAGCGGTGAGGGGTCGAGGGGCAATGAGCAGTTCTTC
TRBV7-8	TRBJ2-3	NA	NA	CASSLGRNSDTQYF	TGTGCCAGCAGCTTGGGGCGAAACAGCGATACGCAGTATTTT
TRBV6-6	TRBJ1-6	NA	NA	CASRLEGSGSPLHF	TGTGCCAGCAGATTAGAGGGCTCAGGATCACCCCTCCACTTT
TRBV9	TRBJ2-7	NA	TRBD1	CASSFRDRDYEQYF	TGTGCCAGCAGCTTCCGGGACAGAGACTACGAGCAGTACTTC
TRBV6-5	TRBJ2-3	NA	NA	CASSSSTDTQYF	TGTGCCAGCAGCTCCTCCACAGATACGCAGTATTTT
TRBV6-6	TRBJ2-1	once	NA	CASSSPEGFNEQFF	TGTGCCAGCAGTTCGCCGGAGGGATTCAATGAGCAGTTCTTC
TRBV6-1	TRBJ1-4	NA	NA	CASGTSNEKLFF	TGTGCCAGCGGTACAAGTAATGAAAAACTGTTTTTT
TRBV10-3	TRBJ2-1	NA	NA	CALLGAWNEQFF	TGTGCCTTACTAGGGGCCTGGAATGAGCAGTTCTTC
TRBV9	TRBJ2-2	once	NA	CASSALGEGELFF	TGTGCCAGCAGCGCCCTCGGAGAGGGGGAGCTGTTTTTT
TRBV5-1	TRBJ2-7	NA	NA	CASSLAQGYEQYF	TGCGCCAGCAGCTTGGCGCAGGGCTACGAGCAGTACTTC
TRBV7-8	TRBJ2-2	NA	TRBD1	CASSMGQDNPGELFF	TGTGCCAGCAGCATGGGACAGGACAACCCCGGGGAGCTGTTTTTT
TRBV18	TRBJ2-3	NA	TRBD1	CASSPGTGGNPDTQYF	TGTGCCAGCTCACCAGGGACAGGGGGTAATCCAGATACGCAGTATTTT
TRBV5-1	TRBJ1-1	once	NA	CASSPRAGLNTEAFF	TGCGCCAGCAGCCCTAGGGCGGGGCTGAACACTGAAGCTTTCTTT
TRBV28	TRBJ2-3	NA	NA	CASRRGADTQYF	TGTGCCAGCAGGAGAGGTGCAGATACGCAGTATTTT
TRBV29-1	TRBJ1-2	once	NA	CSVEGPNYGYTF	TGCAGCGTTGAAGGTCCTAACTATGGCTACACCTTC